The rows below give T cell receptor beta chains drawn from one sample of a study of blood T cell repertoires in COVID-19. TCRdb's table, derived via immunoSEQ multiplex PCR, lists solely in-frame clones and lacks some. The sample lists approximately 220,000 clones; around four fifths were seen once. The source material was PBMCs or T cells enriched from blood (not recorded which). These receptor sequences come from a woman aged 45-59 years who had been exposed to COVID-19. CDR3s leave out the opening cysteine and the closing phenylalanine or tryptophan. Fields, in order: V gene, D gene, CDR3 protein. D genes are given only for firm matches.

TRBV15 . ATSRVRSRYEQY
TRBV7-2 TRBD2 ASSRSGGAFSEQF
TRBV19 TRBD2 ASSPGGGPGGEQF
TRBV18 TRBD1 ASSSKQGASVKLF
TRBV7-2 . ALGDTNGDEQF
TRBV27 TRBD2 ASKTSGGQSSYNEQF
TRBV19 . ARNGQNSNYGYT
TRBV14 . ASSQVGRVEETQY
TRBV24-1 TRBD2 ATGTRYEDEQF
TRBV19 . ASSGDGNQPQH
TRBV28 . ASSFSPDSLGNTIY
TRBV4-1 . ASSQEGLRITEAF
TRBV7-2 TRBD1 ASIQPGTGRHEQAGYT
TRBV6-6 . ASRNSSYNEQF
TRBV5-6 . ASSFSQTRLSGTEAF
TRBV18 . ASSLRSTDTQY
TRBV6-5 . ASSYSRFTRETQY
TRBV28 . ASSLTGLNYGYT
TRBV5-1 . ASGLANTGELF
TRBV18 TRBD1 ASSAGGNSYEQY
TRBV5-1 TRBD1 ASSLEGTADTQY
TRBV12-3/TRBV12-4 TRBD2 ASSRLAGETQY
TRBV5-1 . ASSSLSPGLSGNTIY
TRBV27 . ASSFLRQAGYGYT
TRBV28 . ASSLKPGSTEAF
TRBV7-9 . ASSLIGGSYNEQF
TRBV2 . ASSQNMRGAGHTEAF
TRBV7-8 TRBD1 ASSLSDRVYSTEAF
TRBV7-3 TRBD1 ASSSDRNQPQH
TRBV5-1 . ASSSGVWGPNTEAF
TRBV5-1 TRBD1 ASSLDRGPAEAF
TRBV19 . ASSIAILQGYYGYT
TRBV10-3 . AITRRQDEQF
TRBV19 . ASRGADRYNQPQH
TRBV19 . ASSINSLETQY
TRBV7-9 . ASSLTTRNSPLH
TRBV12-3/TRBV12-4 . ASSYGVPEAF
TRBV7-6 TRBD2 ASSSAGGSYNEQF
TRBV20-1 . SARIGSGAF
TRBV5-5 TRBD2 ASSSLAGGPDTQY
TRBV5-8 . ASSFLTGTGNSPLH